Listed below are T cell receptor beta chains from one sample, sequenced in a study of T cells after yellow fever vaccination. TCRdb passed the 5' RACE reads through MiXCR, listing each CDR3 protein once. The sample records around 340,000 distinct CDR3 sequences, about 9.5% being singletons. Sequenced material: PBMCs, taken on the day of the first yellow fever vaccination. Receptors were obtained from a man in his late teens or twenties who received the YFV17D yellow fever vaccine. Each CDR3 is given with its conserved first and last residue. A D gene is named only where the DNA matches it firmly. Size values are once, few and many counts, or a class for expanded clones, and some rows have none.

j_gene,d_gene,v_gene,abundance,CDR3nt,CDR3aa
TRBJ2-1,NA,TRBV24-1,few,TGTGCCACCACAAGCGGGCGTTACAATGAGCAGTTCTTC,CATTSGRYNEQFF
TRBJ2-5,NA,TRBV20-1,NA,TGCAGTGCTAGAGATCCGGGGGGCAAAGAGACCCAGTACTTC,CSARDPGGKETQYF
TRBJ1-2,NA,TRBV6-2/TRBV6-3,few,TGTGCCAGCAGTTACGGTGGGTTTGGCTACACCTTC,CASSYGGFGYTF
TRBJ2-3,NA,TRBV12-3/TRBV12-4,many,TGTGCCAGCAACCCAGGGCGGGTCACAGATACGCAGTATTTT,CASNPGRVTDTQYF
TRBJ2-3,NA,TRBV7-8,NA,TGTGCCAGCAGCCCGGTCTTGGGGGCCGTAGATACGCAGTATTTT,CASSPVLGAVDTQYF
TRBJ1-6,NA,TRBV6-1,few,TGTGCCAGCCCTGGTAACGCCGATAATTCACCCCTCCACTTT,CASPGNADNSPLHF
TRBJ2-3,NA,TRBV3-1,few,TGTGCCAGCAGCCAAGATCTAGCGAGCACAGATACGCAGTATTTT,CASSQDLASTDTQYF
TRBJ1-5,NA,TRBV20-1,few,TGCAGTGCTAGGAGCTTGGGGGAGGGGGGCGATCAGCCCCAGCATTTT,CSARSLGEGGDQPQHF
TRBJ1-1,NA,TRBV28,NA,TGTGCCAGCAGGGTTCACAGGGACACTGAAGCTTTCTTT,CASRVHRDTEAFF
TRBJ2-1,NA,TRBV11-2,NA,TGTGCCAGCAGCGGGGGACTGTACGTTTTCGGTGAGCAGTTCTTC,CASSGGLYVFGEQFF
TRBJ2-7,NA,TRBV5-1,few,TGCGCCAGCAGCTCCAGGGGGACTCCGGAATACGAGCAGTACTTC,CASSSRGTPEYEQYF
TRBJ2-7,NA,TRBV20-1,few,TGCAGTGTTACCCGGGTCCTTAGAGGTCACGAGCAGTACTTC,CSVTRVLRGHEQYF
TRBJ2-3,TRBD2,TRBV20-1,many,TGCAGTGCCCGGGGACTAGCGGACACGCAGTATTTT,CSARGLADTQYF
TRBJ2-4,NA,TRBV7-2,many,TGTGCCAGCAGCTTAGACAGATCGAACATTCAGTACTTC,CASSLDRSNIQYF
TRBJ2-5,NA,TRBV7-9,few,TGTGCCAGCAGCTTAATGGAGAGGGAGACCCAGTACTTC,CASSLMERETQYF
TRBJ2-5,NA,TRBV20-1,NA,TGCAGTGCTAGACCTCGTGACGGGGTTAAAGAGACCCAGTACTTC,CSARPRDGVKETQYF
TRBJ2-7,NA,TRBV30,NA,TGTGCCTGGAGTAGCTCCTACGAGCAGTACTTC,CAWSSSYEQYF
TRBJ2-4,TRBD1,TRBV14,NA,TGTGCCAGCAGCCTTGGACAGGGAAACATTCAGTACTTC,CASSLGQGNIQYF
TRBJ2-3,NA,TRBV12-3/TRBV12-4,NA,TGTGCCAGCAGTTTAGGTGGCAGTAAGATATTCACAGATACGCAGTATTTT,CASSLGGSKIFTDTQYF
TRBJ2-3,NA,TRBV28,NA,TGTGCCAGCAGTTTAGGGGCGCGAGCAGATACGCAGTATTTT,CASSLGARADTQYF
TRBJ1-5,TRBD1,TRBV19,few,TGTGCCAGTAGTGGGACAGGGGCCCCTCGCGGTCAGCCCCAGCATTTT,CASSGTGAPRGQPQHF
TRBJ1-2,NA,TRBV25-1,NA,TGTGCCAGCAAGATGGGAAAATATGGCTACACCTTC,CASKMGKYGYTF
TRBJ1-5,TRBD1,TRBV19,NA,TGTGCCAGTAGTATCCCCAGGGGGCTGGAGCCCCAGCATTTT,CASSIPRGLEPQHF
TRBJ1-3,NA,TRBV12-3/TRBV12-4,many,TGTGCCAGCAGTTCCTGGACAAGGGGGGACACCATATATTTT,CASSSWTRGDTIYF
TRBJ2-4,NA,TRBV5-5,NA,TGTGCCAGCAGCCCGGGTTCAGGGCAAAACATTCAGTACTTC,CASSPGSGQNIQYF
TRBJ1-1,NA,TRBV20-1,few,TGCAGTGCCCCTCGGGGGGGTCGAACTGAAGCTTTCTTT,CSAPRGGRTEAFF
TRBJ1-3,NA,TRBV7-2,NA,TGTGCCAGCAGCTTGCAGACCCTCTCTGGAAACACCATATATTTT,CASSLQTLSGNTIYF
TRBJ1-5,TRBD1,TRBV10-3,few,TGTGCCATCAGCCTCCCGACTAACAGGGGAAATCAGCCCCAGCATTTT,CAISLPTNRGNQPQHF
TRBJ1-1,TRBD1,TRBV10-3,NA,TGTGCCTTCAGTGAGCGGTACAGGGGTATGAACACTGAAGCTTTCTTT,CAFSERYRGMNTEAFF
TRBJ1-1,NA,TRBV13,NA,TGTGCCAGCAGCTTAGCGTTGAGGGGCACTGAAGCTTTCTTT,CASSLALRGTEAFF
TRBJ2-5,TRBD2,TRBV5-1,many,TGCGCCAGCAGCCTAGCGGGGGCGTGGGAGACCCAGTACTTC,CASSLAGAWETQYF
TRBJ2-3,TRBD2,TRBV19,few,TGTGCCAGTAGTATGGTTTCGGGGGGGCCGAATACGCAGTATTTT,CASSMVSGGPNTQYF
TRBJ1-5,NA,TRBV4-3,NA,TGCGCCAGCAGCCAAGGCAGGTCTAGCAATCAGCCCCAGCATTTT,CASSQGRSSNQPQHF
TRBJ2-7,TRBD2,TRBV6-2/TRBV6-3,NA,TGTGCCAGCAGTTACACCCCGGGACTAGCGCCGTACGAGCAGTACTTC,CASSYTPGLAPYEQYF
TRBJ2-3,NA,TRBV7-2,few,TGTGCCAGCCTATCAGATACGCAGTATTTT,CASLSDTQYF
TRBJ1-6,NA,TRBV28,NA,TGTGCCAGCAGTTTCCCTGGCACCTCCTATAATTCACCCCTCCACTTT,CASSFPGTSYNSPLHF
TRBJ2-2,NA,TRBV4-2,NA,TGTGCCAGCAGCCAAGGGTACTCATACACCGGGGAGCTGTTTTTT,CASSQGYSYTGELFF
TRBJ1-2,NA,TRBV6-5,few,TGTGCCAGCAGTTACCGATGGGGGAGCTACACCTTC,CASSYRWGSYTF
TRBJ1-1,NA,TRBV5-1,few,TGCGCCAGCAGTCCGGACAGCTTCACTGAAGCTTTCTTT,CASSPDSFTEAFF
TRBJ1-1,NA,TRBV5-1,NA,TGCGCCAGCAGCTTGGATAGGGATTCAGCAGCTTTCTTT,CASSLDRDSAAFF
TRBJ1-5,NA,TRBV21-1,NA,TGTGCCAGCAGCAAAGTAGTCCGGACAGGGCCAAATCAGCCACCCCAGCATTTT,CASSKVVRTGPNQPPQHF
TRBJ2-7,NA,TRBV29-1,many,TGCAGCGCCCAAGGGGGGGGCTCCTACGAGCAGTACTTC,CSAQGGGSYEQYF
TRBJ2-1,TRBD1,TRBV18,few,TGTGCCAGCTCAACGCGACAGGGGTACAATGAGCAGTTCTTC,CASSTRQGYNEQFF
TRBJ2-5,NA,TRBV7-9,many,TGTGCCAGCAGCTGGATTGGACAGAGCGCCCAAGAGACCCAGTACTTC,CASSWIGQSAQETQYF
TRBJ1-4,NA,TRBV7-9,many,TGTGCCAGCAGCCCATCCACGGGCAGAACTAATGAAAAACTGTTTTTT,CASSPSTGRTNEKLFF
TRBJ2-3,TRBD1,TRBV6-2/TRBV6-3,few,TGTGCCAGCAGTCGCCGGGACAGACAAGATACGCAGTATTTT,CASSRRDRQDTQYF